The source of this TCR beta chain is a study of response to subunit inactivated influenza vaccine. This clonotype appeared many times. The CDR3 totals 15 residues. TCRdb reanalysed the RT-PCR reads using MiXCR and keeps one entry per CDR3 protein. The sample holds some 570,000 distinct CDR3 sequences, approximately 10% seen once. The data were also submitted as part of a second study, on T cells expressing NK-cell markers. Per that study: As the method of synthesis, 5'RACE template switching with UMIs yielded TCR beta cDNA. Four donors likewise had their CD3+CD56-NKG2C+ fraction led by these clonotypes.

This chain joins TRBV21-1 and TRBJ2-3; the DNA was not compared with TRBD1, the D call given in the table. TRBV21-1 is assigned pseudogene status. The receptor was isolated from a man in his fifties or sixties who received an inactivated influenza vaccine. Sequencing used PBMCs from blood, obtained on the day of vaccination. CDR3 nucleotide sequence: TGTGCCACCGGGGTAGGACCTTACACCCCAGATACGCAGTATTTT. Protein: CATGVGPYTPDTQYF.